Listed below are T cell receptor beta chains from one sample, sequenced in a study of graft-versus-host responses after intestinal transplantation. Clones were sequenced by immunoSEQ multiplex PCR, and TCRdb holds only the in-frame ones, with some missing. This table has around 37,000 clones, 87% appearing once. Sample: ileum tissue, taken around 190 days after intestinal transplant. These receptors all stem from a human patient who received an intestinal transplant, so some T cells may come from the graft donor. Each CDR3 is given without its conserved first and last residue.

12 TRBJ1-4 TRBV28 ASSTRGLNEKLF
11 TRBJ1-2 TRBV11-2 ASSSRVEYGYT
11 TRBJ2-7 TRBV6-4 ATPVSSLYEQY
14 TRBJ2-7 TRBV7-9 ASSLRGQGSPYEQY
9 TRBJ1-1 TRBV2 ASSTQGKAF
10 TRBJ1-1 TRBV5-1 ASSGTGYEAF
14 TRBJ2-7 TRBV28 ASSIFSGGLAYEQY
11 TRBJ1-1 TRBV7-9 ASRTAGNTEAF
13 TRBJ1-1 TRBV5-1 ASSLVTVENTEAF
12 TRBJ2-7 TRBV6-5 ASSYSDSTYEQY
13 TRBJ1-1 TRBV5-1 ASSLVETGNTEAF
13 TRBJ2-5 TRBV28 ASSLSGGGKETQY
12 TRBJ1-5 TRBV6-6 ASSYADSNQPQH
13 TRBJ1-5 TRBV19 ASSSTGGGYQPQH
11 TRBJ1-1 TRBV28 ASTPRRGSEAF
10 TRBJ2-7 TRBV30 ACNTGNYEQY
13 TRBJ1-1 TRBV4-1 ASSQVSRGSTEAF
9 TRBJ2-7 TRBV7-9 ASSAYYEQY
12 TRBJ2-7 TRBV7-9 ASSLSGATYEQY
13 TRBJ2-1 TRBV5-1 ASSLRLAGYNEQF
12 TRBJ2-7 TRBV27 ASRGQVSSYEQY
12 TRBJ2-7 TRBV9 ASSVTGTRTEQY
12 TRBJ2-5 TRBV5-1 ASKLAGGLETQY
13 TRBJ1-2 TRBV6-6 ASRAGTGGYYGYT
11 TRBJ1-1 TRBV10-3 AISERDGYEAF
12 TRBJ2-7 TRBV27 ASSSWQTTYEQY
10 TRBJ2-7 TRBV4-2 ASSHAGYEQY